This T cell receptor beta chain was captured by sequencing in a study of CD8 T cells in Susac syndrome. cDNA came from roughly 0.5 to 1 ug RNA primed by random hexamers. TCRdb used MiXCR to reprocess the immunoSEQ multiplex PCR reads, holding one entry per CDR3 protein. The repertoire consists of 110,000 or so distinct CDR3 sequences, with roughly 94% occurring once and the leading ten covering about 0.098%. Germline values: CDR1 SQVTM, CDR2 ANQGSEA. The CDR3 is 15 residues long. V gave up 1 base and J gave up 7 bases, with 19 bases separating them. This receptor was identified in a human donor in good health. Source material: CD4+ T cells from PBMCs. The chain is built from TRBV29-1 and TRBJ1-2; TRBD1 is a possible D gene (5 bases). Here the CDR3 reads CSVEAYGGSDGGYTF. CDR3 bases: TGCAGCGTTGAAGCTTACGGGGGTTCGGATGGTGGCTACACCTTC.